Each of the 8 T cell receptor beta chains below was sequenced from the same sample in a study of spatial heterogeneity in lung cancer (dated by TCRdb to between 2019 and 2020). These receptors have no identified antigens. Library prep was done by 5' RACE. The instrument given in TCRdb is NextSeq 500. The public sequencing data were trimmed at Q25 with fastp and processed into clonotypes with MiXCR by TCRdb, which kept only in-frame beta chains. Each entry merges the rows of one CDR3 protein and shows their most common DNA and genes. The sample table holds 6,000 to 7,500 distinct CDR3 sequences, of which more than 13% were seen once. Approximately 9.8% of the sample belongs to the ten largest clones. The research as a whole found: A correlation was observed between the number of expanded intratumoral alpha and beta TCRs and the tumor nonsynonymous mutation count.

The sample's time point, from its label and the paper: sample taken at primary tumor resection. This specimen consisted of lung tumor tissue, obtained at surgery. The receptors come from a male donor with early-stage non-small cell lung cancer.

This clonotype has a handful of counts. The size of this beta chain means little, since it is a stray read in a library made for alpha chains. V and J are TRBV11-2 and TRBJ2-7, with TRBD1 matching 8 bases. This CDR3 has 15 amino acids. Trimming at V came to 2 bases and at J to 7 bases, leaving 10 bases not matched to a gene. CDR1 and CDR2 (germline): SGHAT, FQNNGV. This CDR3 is CASSLSRGQASEQYF. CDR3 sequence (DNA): TGTGCCAGCAGCTTAAGTCGGGGACAGGCGAGTGAGCAGTACTTC.

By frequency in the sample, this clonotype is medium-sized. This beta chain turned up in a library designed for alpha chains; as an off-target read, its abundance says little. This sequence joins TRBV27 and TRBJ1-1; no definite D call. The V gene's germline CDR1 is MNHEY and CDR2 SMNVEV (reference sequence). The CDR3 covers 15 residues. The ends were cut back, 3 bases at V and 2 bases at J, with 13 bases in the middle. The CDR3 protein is CASSFSEDLNTEAFF. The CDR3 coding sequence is TGTGCCAGCAGTTTTTCGGAGGACCTCAACACTGAAGCTTTCTTT.

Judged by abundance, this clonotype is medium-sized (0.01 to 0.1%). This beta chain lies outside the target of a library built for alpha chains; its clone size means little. This chain's CDR3 is CASTLLFGGVNTEAFF. CDR3 DNA sequence: TGCGCCAGCACCTTACTCTTCGGAGGGGTGAACACTGAAGCTTTCTTT. The genes are TRBV4-3 and TRBJ1-1, with D perhaps matching TRBD1 (5 bases). Germline V gives CDR1 LGHNA, CDR2 YSLEER. Trimming took 7 bases from V and 0 from J, leaving 18 bases between them. The CDR3 is made up of 16 amino acids.

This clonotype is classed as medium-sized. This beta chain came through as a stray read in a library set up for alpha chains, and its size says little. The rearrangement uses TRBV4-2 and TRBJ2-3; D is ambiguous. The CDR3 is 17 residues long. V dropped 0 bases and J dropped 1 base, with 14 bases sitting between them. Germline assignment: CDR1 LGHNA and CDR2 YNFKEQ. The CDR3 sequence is CASSQDIRSERTDTQYF. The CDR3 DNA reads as TGTGCCAGCAGCCAAGATATTCGCAGCGAACGCACAGATACGCAGTATTTT.

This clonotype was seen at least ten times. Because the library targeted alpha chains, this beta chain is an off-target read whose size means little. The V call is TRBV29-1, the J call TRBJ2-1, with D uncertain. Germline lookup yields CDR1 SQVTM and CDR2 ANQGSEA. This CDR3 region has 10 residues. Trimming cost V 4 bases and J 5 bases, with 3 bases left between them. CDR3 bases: TGCAGCGTTGGAGACAATGAGCAGTTCTTC. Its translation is CSVGDNEQFF.

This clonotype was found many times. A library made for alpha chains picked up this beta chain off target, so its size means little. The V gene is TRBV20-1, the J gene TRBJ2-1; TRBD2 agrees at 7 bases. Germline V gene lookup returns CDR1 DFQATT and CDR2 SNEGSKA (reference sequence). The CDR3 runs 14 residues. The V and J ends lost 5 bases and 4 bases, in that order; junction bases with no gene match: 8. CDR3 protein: CSAAAGVLYNEQFF. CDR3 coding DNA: TGCAGTGCTGCCGCGGGGGTCTTATACAATGAGCAGTTCTTC.

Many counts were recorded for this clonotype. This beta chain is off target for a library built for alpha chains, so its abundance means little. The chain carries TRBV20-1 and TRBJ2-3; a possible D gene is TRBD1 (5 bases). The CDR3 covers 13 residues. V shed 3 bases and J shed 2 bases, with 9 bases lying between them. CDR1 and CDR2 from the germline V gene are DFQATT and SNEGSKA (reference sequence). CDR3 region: CSASSGSTDTQYF. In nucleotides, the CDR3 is TGCAGTGCTAGTTCAGGGTCCACAGATACGCAGTATTTT.

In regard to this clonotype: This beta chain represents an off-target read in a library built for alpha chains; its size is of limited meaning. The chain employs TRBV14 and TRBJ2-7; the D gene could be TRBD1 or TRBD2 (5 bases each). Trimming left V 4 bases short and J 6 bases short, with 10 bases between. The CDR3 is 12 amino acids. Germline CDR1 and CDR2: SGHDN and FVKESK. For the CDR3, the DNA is TGTGCCAGCAGCCCCAGAGGGGTCGAGCAGTACTTC. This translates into CASSPRGVEQYF.